Each of the 21 T cell receptor beta chains below was sequenced from the same sample in a study of T-cell reconstitution after alpha-beta-depleted transplantation in children. The TCRbeta library incorporated unique molecular identifiers. From the PCR reads, TCRdb called clonotypes with MiXCR, one entry per CDR3 protein. The table has about 610,000 distinct CDR3 sequences, about a quarter seen once. Sequencing was performed on PBMCs, taken before TCRalphabeta/CD19-depleted stem cell transplant. The source of these receptors is a boy younger than two with Wiskott-Aldrich syndrome, due to receive a stem cell transplant.

This clonotype was counted only a few times. The genes are TRBV24-1 and TRBJ2-5, with a tentative D call TRBD2 (6 bases). The CDR3 covers 15 residues. Trimming removed 3 bases from V and 2 bases from J, with 12 bases in between. The V gene's germline CDR1 is KGHDR and CDR2 SFDVKD. CDR3 nucleotide sequence: TGTGCCACCAGTGATCTCCGGGCGGGACAAGAGACCCAGTACTTC. It codes for CATSDLRAGQETQYF.

This clonotype was counted only a few times. This sequence joins TRBV3-1 and TRBJ2-1, with D possibly matching TRBD2 (5 bases). Trimming stripped 1 base from V and 8 bases from J, with 15 bases between. The CDR3 runs 15 residues. Germline V lookup: CDR1 LGHDT, CDR2 YNNKEL (reference sequence). CDR3 sequence (DNA): TGTGCCAGCAGCCAAGGATTTCGGGGTGTCGATGAGCAGTTCTTC. Encoded protein: CASSQGFRGVDEQFF.

The rearrangement links TRBV4-1 to TRBJ2-4, with D perhaps TRBD2 (5 bases). Trimming removed 0 bases from V and 10 bases from J, with 10 bases in between. Per germline, CDR1 MGHRA and CDR2 YSYEKL. The length of the CDR3 is 13 residues. CDR3 sequence reads: CASSQERAEIQYF. The DNA for the CDR3 is TGCGCCAGCAGCCAAGAGAGGGCCGAAATTCAGTACTTC.

This clonotype appeared many times. This rearrangement joins TRBV27 to TRBJ2-3; tentative D call: TRBD1 (6 bases). CDR1 and CDR2 from the germline V gene are MNHEY and SMNVEV (reference sequence). Trimming cost V 5 bases and J 5 bases, with 8 bases left between them. The CDR3 length is 12 residues. The CDR3 here is CASSTTGDTQYF. The CDR3 DNA is TGTGCCAGCAGTACGACAGGAGATACGCAGTATTTT.

The V call is TRBV20-1, the J call TRBJ2-1; 7 bases match TRBD1. This CDR3 has 16 amino acids. V was clipped by 0 bases and J by 9 bases; unmatched bases: 14. Per the germline V gene, CDR1 is DFQATT and CDR2 is SNEGSKA (reference sequence). CDR3 sequence (DNA): TGCAGTGCTAGAGATTTGAAGGGGGCGCAAAGGGGTGAGCAGTTCTTC. Protein: CSARDLKGAQRGEQFF.

The chain uses TRBV20-1 and TRBJ2-7, with 11 bases identical to TRBD2. The CDR3 has 13 residues. V dropped 6 bases and J dropped 3; count of bases not matched to a gene: 4. Germline values: CDR1 DFQATT, CDR2 SNEGSKA (reference sequence). CDR3 in DNA: TGCAGTGCGGAACTAGCGGGAGACTACGAGCAGTACTTC. This gives the protein CSAELAGDYEQYF.

This clonotype was seen more than once but under ten times. V is TRBV5-1 and J is TRBJ1-2; weak D call: TRBD1 (5 bases). The germline V and J ends were trimmed by 7 bases and 8 bases, with 21 bases remaining between them. Germline values: CDR1 SGHRS, CDR2 YFSETQ. The CDR3 totals 14 residues. The CDR3 protein is CASRTPDIEMGYTF. CDR3 nucleotide sequence: TGCGCCAGCCGGACCCCGGACATCGAGATGGGCTACACCTTC.

This clonotype occurred a few times. The genes are TRBV28 and TRBJ2-1; the match to TRBD1 covers 8 bases. Germline V gene lookup returns CDR1 MDHEN and CDR2 SYDVKM. The CDR3 length is 11 residues. V was pared by 7 bases and J by 10 bases, with 3 bases of the junction left unmatched. CDR3 nucleotide sequence: TGTGCCAGCACAGGGGGCCGCGAGCAGTTCTTC. It translates to CASTGGREQFF.

The chain links TRBV5-1 to TRBJ2-1; D is perhaps TRBD2 (6 bases). V lost 0 bases, J lost 4 bases, and 11 bases lay in between. The CDR3 consists of 15 residues. Germline V gene lookup returns CDR1 SGHRS and CDR2 YFSETQ. This CDR3 reads CASSLVREWYNEQFF. The CDR3 bases are TGCGCCAGCAGCTTGGTACGGGAGTGGTACAATGAGCAGTTCTTC.

This clonotype was observed once. The chain couples TRBV12-3 or TRBV12-4 to TRBJ2-7, with a tentative D call TRBD1 (5 bases). The CDR3 spans 15 residues. V lost 6 bases, J lost 0 bases, and 15 bases lay in between. CDR3 sequence: CASSVGALASYEQYF. As DNA, the CDR3 is TGTGCCAGCAGCGTTGGGGCACTTGCCTCCTACGAGCAGTACTTC.

The rearrangement links TRBV11-2 to TRBJ2-5, with 8 bases lining up with TRBD1. The length of the CDR3 is 15 residues. The germline gives CDR1 SGHAT, CDR2 FQNNGV. V trimming: 4 bases; J trimming: 1 base; junction bases outside the gene matches: 5. Here the CDR3 DNA reads TGTGCCAGCAGCTCTCGACAGGGGCTCCAAGAGACCCAGTACTTC. Translating it yields CASSSRQGLQETQYF.

This clonotype has only a few counts. V usage is TRBV7-7 and J usage is TRBJ2-5, with D tentatively TRBD1 or TRBD2 (6 bases each). This CDR3 spans 14 amino acids. Looked up from germline, CDR1 is SSHAT and CDR2 is FNYEAQ (reference sequence). V lost 5 bases, J lost 1 base, and 11 bases lay in between. The CDR3 DNA sequence: TGTGCCAGCAGCCCCTGGGGGGCCCAAGAGACCCAGTACTTC. It codes for CASSPWGAQETQYF.

The V gene is TRBV28, the J gene TRBJ2-1, with 14 bases fitting TRBD2. Trimming cost V 6 bases and J 10 bases; bases outside gene matches: 8. Germline loops: CDR1 MDHEN, CDR2 SYDVKM. CDR3 length equals 15 residues. The CDR3 DNA reads as TGTGCCAGCAGCCCGACTAGCGGGAGGGCCGGAGAGCAGTTCTTC. It translates to CASSPTSGRAGEQFF.

The rearrangement links TRBV5-1 to TRBJ2-7; 9 nucleotides match TRBD2. This CDR3 comprises 17 residues. Germline loops: CDR1 SGHRS, CDR2 YFSETQ. The J segment lost 4 bases and the V segment lost 1 base, leaving 12 bases of the junction unmatched. The CDR3 DNA follows: TGCGCCAGCAGCTTGCGGGCGGGAGGGCGTTCGGAGTACGAGCAGTACTTC. Translating it yields CASSLRAGGRSEYEQYF. Full variable domain (outside the CDR3, taken from reference TRBV5-1 and TRBJ2-7): KAGVTQTPRYLIKTRGQQVTLSCSPISGHRSVSWYQQTPGQGLQFLFEYFSETQRNKGNFPGRFSGRQFSNSRSEMNVSTLELGDSALYLCASSLRAGGRSEYEQYFGPGTRLTVT.

In its sample, this clonotype was seen many times. The chain is built from TRBV10-3 and TRBJ2-5; D is ambiguous. Trimming removed 0 bases at V and 4 bases at J, with 15 bases between. Germline V gives CDR1 ENHRY, CDR2 SYGVKD. CDR3 size: 16 residues. The CDR3 region has the DNA TGTGCCATCAGTGAGTCCCTAACTACTGTGGGAGAGACCCAGTACTTC. Protein: CAISESLTTVGETQYF.

A few counts support this clonotype. The rearrangement links TRBV7-3 to TRBJ2-1, with D perhaps TRBD1 (6 bases). Germline V gene lookup returns CDR1 SGHTA and CDR2 FQGTGA. The V end was cut by 4 bases, the J end by 4 bases, with 11 bases between. The CDR3 is 14 residues long. CDR3 region: CASSSDRSYNEQFF. CDR3 nucleotides: TGTGCCAGCAGCTCCGACAGGTCTTACAATGAGCAGTTCTTC.

This chain connects TRBV5-1 to TRBJ2-7, with D possibly being TRBD2 (6 bases). This CDR3 has 13 residues. Trimming removed 4 bases from V and 6 bases from J, with 14 bases in between. Germline V lookup: CDR1 SGHRS, CDR2 YFSETQ. DNA for the CDR3: TGCGCCAGCAGCCTACAGACTAGGCTCGAGCAGTACTTC. Its protein product is CASSLQTRLEQYF.

A few counts support this clonotype. The rearrangement uses TRBV12-3 or TRBV12-4 and TRBJ1-5; 10 positions agree with TRBD1. The junction had 4 bases not matched to a gene; V was cut back by 2 bases and J by 3 bases. This CDR3 has 16 residues. The CDR3 DNA reads as TGTGCCAGCAGTTTAAGACAGGGGGCAGTCAATCAGCCCCAGCATTTT. Amino acid sequence: CASSLRQGAVNQPQHF.

The CDR3: CSARVGGRAYYNEQFF. The CDR3 DNA is TGCAGTGCTAGAGTCGGCGGGAGGGCCTACTACAATGAGCAGTTCTTC. The chain employs TRBV20-1 and TRBJ2-1; 9 positions match TRBD2. Trimming took 1 base from V and 3 from J; bases not matched to a gene: 7. This CDR3 region has 16 residues. CDR1 and CDR2 from the germline V gene are DFQATT and SNEGSKA (reference sequence).

This chain uses TRBV20-1 with TRBJ1-4; the D is unclear. The V end was cut by 3 bases, the J end by 7 bases, with 12 bases between. This CDR3 region has 13 residues. The germline V gene encodes CDR1 DFQATT and CDR2 SNEGSKA (reference sequence). CDR3 loop: CSASKGAGEKLFF. In DNA form, the CDR3 reads TGCAGTGCTAGTAAGGGAGCAGGTGAAAAACTGTTTTTT.

The sample holds a few counts of this clonotype. The chain uses TRBV11-2 and TRBJ2-7, with TRBD2 matching 8 bases. Germline lookup yields CDR1 SGHAT and CDR2 FQNNGV. The CDR3 is 14 residues long. The junction had 8 bases not matched to a gene; V was cut back by 6 bases and J by 4 bases. The CDR3 loop is CASRQSGSQYEQYF. CDR3 in DNA: TGTGCCAGCAGACAAAGCGGGAGCCAATACGAGCAGTACTTC.